Below, one T cell receptor beta chain is given with its context. Its specificity is not known. These data come from a study of shared clonotypes between healthy human individuals. The split of CD4+ cells yielded CD45RA+ naive and CD45RA-negative memory subsets. As handled by the study authors: ImmunoSEQ gave junction-only sequences without quality scores, so filtering differed. Produced via immunoSEQ multiplex PCR; TCRdb's table is partial and in-frame only. For V, J and clone size, that table is used; D and trimming come from the DNA. The repertoire has 1,500,000 or so clones, roughly 97% of them found once; the top ten carry about 1.2%. Regarding the study as a whole: Unshared clonotypes carried lower generation probabilities than those common to all four donors.

The germline gives CDR1 SGHDT, CDR2 YYEEEE. This CDR3 is 17 amino acids long. Trimming left V 6 bases short and J 7 bases short, with 25 bases between. The chain has TRBV5-6 and TRBJ1-4; D gene uncertain. The TCR sequence derives from a man between 25 and 39 years old in good health. Sequenced material: naive CD4+ T cells sorted from blood. Subset reported: CD45RA+ positively selected. The CDR3 nucleotides read TGTGCCAGCACCCGCCGGAGTGCGTCTCTTCAAGGTGAAAAACTGTTTTTT. It is translated as CASTRRSASLQGEKLFF.